This TCR beta chain was sequenced in a study of T cell repertoires in cytomegalovirus infection. Across the whole study: Through public TCR beta signatures, both CMV infection and matching HLA type were indicated.

In this sample, this clonotype turned up many times. Its antigen is not identified. Germline V gene lookup returns CDR1 SGHTA and CDR2 FQGNSA. This CDR3 contains 13 residues. V shed 1 base and J shed 13 bases, with 11 bases lying between them. TCRdb reprocessed the reads with MiXCR, giving one entry per CDR3 protein. Of 400,000 to 600,000 distinct CDR3 sequences in the sample, roughly 43% were seen once. The source is a human donor in good health (CMV status not recorded). Some clones in this sample may be carry-over from other donors' samples. Sample: cultured PBMCs, taken from culture after CMV antigen stimulation. The V call is TRBV7-2, the J call TRBJ1-6; the D is unclear. CDR3 loop: CASSLGAGFPLHF. The CDR3 nucleotides read TGTGCCAGCAGCTTAGGCGCGGGCTTCCCCCTCCACTTT.